This paragraph covers one TCR beta chain sequence. Its antigen is as yet unknown. Using immunoSEQ multiplex PCR, the repertoire was profiled, and TCRdb retains in-frame clones only, with some absent. The sample has about 130,000 clones; 88% are singletons. These data originate in a study of T cell responses to AZD1222 COVID-19 vaccine. Findings and limits, study-wide: Clonal diversity may have been underestimated, and the donors were mostly white British, with more females than males. Targeting of unmutated variant regions was reportedly seen in nearly half of spike-specific TCRs. Along spike, vaccine-associated CD4 TCRs were found throughout, with dominance at 160-218 and 743-854. AZD1222 recipients seropositive at baseline numbered only six.

The CDR3 has 16 amino acids. V lost 2 bases and J lost 0, with 11 bases in between. The germline gives CDR1 SGHTS, CDR2 YDEGEE. The input for sequencing was peripheral blood, taken on day 0 of AZD1222 vaccination. This receptor was identified in an adult in good health. V gene TRBV5-8 combines with J gene TRBJ1-4; D is undetermined. The CDR3: CASSLPGTPTNEKLFF. The CDR3 DNA is TGTGCCAGCAGCTTACCCGGAACGCCAACTAATGAAAAACTGTTTTTT.